What follows describes a single TCR beta chain. The antigen remains undetermined. Sequencing used immunoSEQ multiplex PCR; TCRdb keeps in-frame clones, though not all of them. The sample yields 50,000 or so clones, less than 98% seen once. These data originate in a study of siplizumab effects on memory and regulatory T cells. Germline CDR1 ENHRY, CDR2 SYGVKD. V dropped 3 bases and J dropped 6; count of bases not matched to a gene: 10. The CDR3 spans 16 residues. Points from the study as a whole: To unstimulated subsets, only a minor fraction of alloreactive clones could be mapped. Memory T cells appeared less diverse than naive cells, which seemed to contribute substantially to alloresponse.

Among three donor pairs, the unstimulated naive, memory, effector memory and TEMRA subsets underwent sequencing. V is TRBV10-3 and J is TRBJ2-3; 9 bases align to TRBD1. The receptor's source is a human donor in good health. Sequencing input: naive CD4+ T cells sorted from blood. The CDR3 DNA reads TGTGCCATCAGTGACCACGGGACAGGGTTTATTGATACGCAGTATTTT. Encoded protein: CAISDHGTGFIDTQYF.